Listed below are T cell receptor beta chains from one sample, sequenced in a study of blood T cell repertoires in COVID-19. The table came from immunoSEQ multiplex PCR; TCRdb's copy has only in-frame clones and leaves some out. This table holds 25,000 to 35,000 clones, approximately 86% found once. Sequences were obtained from peripheral blood. All receptors derive from a human donor in a cohort sampled during active COVID-19. The CDR3 runs from the conserved cysteine through the conserved F or W. The D gene is left open where the match is weak. Clone size is given for some rows only: seen once, a few or many times, or a class if the clone is expanded.

j_gene: TRBJ1-5
d_gene: TRBD1
v_gene: TRBV3-1/TRBV3-2
abundance: NA
CDR3aa: CASSQGQGFQPQHF
CDR3nt: TGTGCCAGCAGCCAAGGACAGGGGTTTCAGCCCCAGCATTTT

j_gene: TRBJ2-7
d_gene: TRBD2
v_gene: TRBV6-1
abundance: NA
CDR3aa: CASSEGLAPYEQYF
CDR3nt: TGTGCCAGCAGTGAGGGACTAGCGCCCTACGAGCAGTACTTC

j_gene: TRBJ2-5
d_gene: TRBD2
v_gene: TRBV30
abundance: NA
CDR3aa: CAWSVRGGRETQYF
CDR3nt: TGTGCCTGGAGTGTACGCGGGGGAAGGGAGACCCAGTACTTC

j_gene: TRBJ2-6
d_gene: NA
v_gene: TRBV29-1
abundance: NA
CDR3aa: CSAGDISSGANVLTF
CDR3nt: TGCAGCGCGGGGGACATCTCCTCTGGGGCCAACGTCCTGACTTTC

j_gene: TRBJ2-5
d_gene: NA
v_gene: TRBV5-4
abundance: once
CDR3aa: CASRSGLGSETQYF
CDR3nt: TGTGCCAGCAGATCGGGACTTGGGTCAGAGACCCAGTACTTC

j_gene: TRBJ1-1
d_gene: NA
v_gene: TRBV2
abundance: once
CDR3aa: CASSPLAGTEAFF
CDR3nt: TGTGCCAGCAGTCCACTCGCGGGCACTGAAGCTTTCTTT

j_gene: TRBJ1-1
d_gene: NA
v_gene: TRBV29-1
abundance: NA
CDR3aa: CSVDPGNTEAFF
CDR3nt: TGCAGCGTTGACCCAGGGAACACTGAAGCTTTCTTT

j_gene: TRBJ2-1
d_gene: TRBD2
v_gene: TRBV24-1
abundance: NA
CDR3aa: CATSDLYRGTSGDTYNEQFF
CDR3nt: TGTGCCACCAGTGATTTGTATCGGGGAACTAGCGGGGATACCTACAATGAGCAGTTCTTC

j_gene: TRBJ2-1
d_gene: NA
v_gene: TRBV9
abundance: once
CDR3aa: CASSVAQGGYNEQFF
CDR3nt: TGTGCCAGCAGCGTAGCACAGGGCGGCTACAATGAGCAGTTCTTC

j_gene: TRBJ1-1
d_gene: NA
v_gene: TRBV9
abundance: few
CDR3aa: CASSVSRGYPTEAFF
CDR3nt: TGTGCCAGCAGCGTCTCACGAGGGTATCCCACTGAAGCTTTCTTT

j_gene: TRBJ2-3
d_gene: TRBD2
v_gene: TRBV29-1
abundance: NA
CDR3aa: CSVEGRGGITDTQYF
CDR3nt: TGCAGCGTTGAGGGTCGGGGGGGAATCACAGATACGCAGTATTTT

j_gene: TRBJ1-2
d_gene: TRBD1
v_gene: TRBV6-5
abundance: NA
CDR3aa: CASSSRTGRDGYTF
CDR3nt: TGTGCCAGCAGCTCCCGGACAGGGAGGGATGGCTACACCTTC